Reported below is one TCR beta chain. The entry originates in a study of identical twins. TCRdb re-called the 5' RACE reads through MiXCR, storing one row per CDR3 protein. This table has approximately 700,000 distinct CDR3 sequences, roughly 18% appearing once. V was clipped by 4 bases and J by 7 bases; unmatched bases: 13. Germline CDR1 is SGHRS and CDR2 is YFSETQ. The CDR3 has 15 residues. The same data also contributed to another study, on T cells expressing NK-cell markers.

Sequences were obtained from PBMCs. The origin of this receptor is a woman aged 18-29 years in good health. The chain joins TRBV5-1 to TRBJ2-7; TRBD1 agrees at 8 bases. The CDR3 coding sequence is TGCGCCAGCAGCAGTGGGGGCACAGGGGGTAAGGAGCAGTACTTC. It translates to CASSSGGTGGKEQYF.